This T cell receptor beta chain came from a study of cytomegalovirus exposure and HLA in healthy donors. Only a few counts were recorded for this clone. What it binds is not known. Nominal health characterized the donors when sampled, though unrecorded immune exposures were likely. PCR amplification relied on 60 Vbeta primers (plus 13 Jbeta primers). Sequenced by immunoSEQ multiplex PCR; TCRdb stores in-frame clones only, minus some. The top ten clones hold approximately 1.4% of a sample with fewer than 200,000 clones, about 72% of them seen once. Study results and caveats: In a later analysis, at a false discovery rate of 0.05, about 15,000 TCR beta sequences were associated with HLA alleles. Across donors, most TCRs were seen rarely, yet some public ones were widespread. The authors excluded some V segments, including TRBV6-2 and TRBV6-3, as indistinguishable.

Trimming at V came to 3 bases and at J to 8 bases, leaving 8 bases not matched to a gene. The CDR3 length is 13 residues. Per germline, CDR1 SQVTM and CDR2 ANQGSEA. The gene calls are TRBV29-1 and TRBJ1-2; 8 bases align to TRBD1. The sequence was collected from a girl under 18 in good health and CMV-seronegative. The sequenced sample consisted of PBMCs. For the CDR3, the DNA is TGCAGCGTTGACAGGGGGCGCGGTCAGGGCTACACCTTC. It specifies CSVDRGRGQGYTF. The full variable domain, its missing parts supplied by reference TRBV29-1 and TRBJ1-2, is SAVISQKPSRDICQRGTSLTIQCQVDSQVTMMFWYRQQPGQSLTLIATANQGSEATYESGFVIDKFPISRPNLTFSTLTVSNMSPEDSSIYLCSVDRGRGQGYTFGSGTRLTVV.